Below, one T cell receptor beta chain is given with its context. The antigen remains unidentified. The data were taken from a study of radiotherapy plus CTLA-4 blockade in lung cancer. Whole-study context: In 18% of patients, objective responses were seen; 30% to 35% had disease control. The study's findings and limits: In blood, tumor-derived TCR clones expanded after radiotherapy plus ipilimumab.

In germline, CDR1 is LGHNA, CDR2 YSLEER. The CDR3 is made up of 16 amino acids. Trimming took off 0 bases at V and 3 bases at J, with 12 bases between the two ends. Only in-frame clones appear in the TCRdb table, and some are missing; sequencing was by immunoSEQ multiplex PCR. The sample lists tens of thousands of clones, approximately 84% occurring once. This sample comprised peripheral blood, obtained from a patient treated with radiotherapy plus ipilimumab. V is TRBV4-3 and J is TRBJ1-5, with D possibly matching TRBD1 (5 bases). This receptor was obtained from a human donor with non-small cell lung cancer whose response to radiotherapy plus ipilimumab could not be evaluated. CDR3 sequence (DNA): TGCGCCAGCAGCCAAGATTATCGACAGTTCAATCAGCCCCAGCATTTT. It translates to CASSQDYRQFNQPQHF.